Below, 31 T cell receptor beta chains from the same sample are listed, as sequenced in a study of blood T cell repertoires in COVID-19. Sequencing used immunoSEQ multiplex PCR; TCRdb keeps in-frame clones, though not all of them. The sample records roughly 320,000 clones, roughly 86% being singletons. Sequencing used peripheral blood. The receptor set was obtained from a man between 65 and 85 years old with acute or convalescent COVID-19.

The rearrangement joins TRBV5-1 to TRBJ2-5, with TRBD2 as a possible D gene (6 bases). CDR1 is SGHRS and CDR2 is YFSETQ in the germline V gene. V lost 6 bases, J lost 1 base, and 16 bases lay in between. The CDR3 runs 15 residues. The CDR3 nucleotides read TGCGCCAGCAACTTCGGGGGAAGTACCCAAGAGACCCAGTACTTC. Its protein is CASNFGGSTQETQYF. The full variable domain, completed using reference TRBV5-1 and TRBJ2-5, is KAGVTQTPRYLIKTRGQQVTLSCSPISGHRSVSWYQQTPGQGLQFLFEYFSETQRNKGNFPGRFSGRQFSNSRSEMNVSTLELGDSALYLCASNFGGSTQETQYFGPGTRLLVL.

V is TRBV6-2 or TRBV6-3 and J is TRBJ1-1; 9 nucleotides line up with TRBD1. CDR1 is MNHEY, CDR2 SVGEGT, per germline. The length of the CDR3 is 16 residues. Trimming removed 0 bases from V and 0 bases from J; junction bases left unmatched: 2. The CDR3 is CASSYSTGGMNTEAFF. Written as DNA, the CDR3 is TGTGCCAGCAGTTACTCGACAGGGGGGATGAACACTGAAGCTTTCTTT.

The CDR3 here is CASRRDYNSPLHF. The CDR3 DNA reads as TGCGCCAGCAGACGAGATTATAATTCACCCCTCCACTTT. The genes are TRBV5-1 and TRBJ1-6; D not certain. CDR3 length: 13 amino acids. With 5 bases removed from V and 4 bases from J, the gap between germline ends came to 7 bases. Germline V gene lookup returns CDR1 SGHRS and CDR2 YFSETQ.

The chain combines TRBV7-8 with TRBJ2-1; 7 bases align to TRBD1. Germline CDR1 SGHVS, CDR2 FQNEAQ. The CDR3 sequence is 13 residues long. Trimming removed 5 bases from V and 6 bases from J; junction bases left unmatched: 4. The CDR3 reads CASSIDRVNEQFF. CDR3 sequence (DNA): TGTGCCAGCAGCATAGACAGGGTCAATGAGCAGTTCTTC. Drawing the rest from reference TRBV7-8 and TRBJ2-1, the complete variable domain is GAGVSQSPRYKVAKRGQDVALRCDPISGHVSLFWYQQALGQGPEFLTYFQNEAQLDKSGLPSDRFFAERPEGSVSTLKIQRTQQEDSAVYLCASSIDRVNEQFFGPGTRLTVL.

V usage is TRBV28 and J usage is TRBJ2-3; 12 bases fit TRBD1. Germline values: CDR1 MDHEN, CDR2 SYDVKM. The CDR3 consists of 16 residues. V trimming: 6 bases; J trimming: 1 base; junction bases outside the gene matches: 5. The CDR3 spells CASSPGDRGRTDTQYF. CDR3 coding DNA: TGTGCCAGCAGCCCGGGGGACAGGGGGCGCACAGATACGCAGTATTTT. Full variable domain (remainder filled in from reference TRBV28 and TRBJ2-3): DVKVTQSSRYLVKRTGEKVFLECVQDMDHENMFWYRQDPGLGLRLIYFSYDVKMKEKGDIPEGYSVSREKKERFSLILESASTNQTSMYLCASSPGDRGRTDTQYFGPGTRLTVL.

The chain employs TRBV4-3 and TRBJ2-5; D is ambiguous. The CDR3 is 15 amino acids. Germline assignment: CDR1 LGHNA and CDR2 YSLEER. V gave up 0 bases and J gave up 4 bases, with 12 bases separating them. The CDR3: CASSQEWLGSETQYF. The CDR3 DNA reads TGCGCCAGCAGCCAAGAATGGCTGGGCTCAGAGACCCAGTACTTC.

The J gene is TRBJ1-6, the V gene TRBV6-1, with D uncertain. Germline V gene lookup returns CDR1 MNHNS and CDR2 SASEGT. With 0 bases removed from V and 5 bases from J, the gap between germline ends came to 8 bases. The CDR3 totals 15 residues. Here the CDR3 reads CASSEAQVNNSPLHF. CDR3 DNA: TGTGCCAGCAGTGAAGCGCAGGTGAATAATTCACCCCTCCACTTT.

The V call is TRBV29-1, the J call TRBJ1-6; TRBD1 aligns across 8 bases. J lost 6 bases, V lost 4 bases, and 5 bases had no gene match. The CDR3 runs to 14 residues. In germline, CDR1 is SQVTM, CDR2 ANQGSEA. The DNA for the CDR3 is TGCAGCGTTGGGACAGGGAATTCTAATTCACCCCTCCACTTT. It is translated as CSVGTGNSNSPLHF.

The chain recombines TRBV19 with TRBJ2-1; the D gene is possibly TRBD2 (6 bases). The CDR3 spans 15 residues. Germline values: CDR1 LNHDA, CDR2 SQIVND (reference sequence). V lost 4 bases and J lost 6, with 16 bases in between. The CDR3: CASSRAGRRGNEQFF. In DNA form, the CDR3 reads TGTGCCAGTAGTAGGGCAGGTCGGCGGGGCAATGAGCAGTTCTTC.

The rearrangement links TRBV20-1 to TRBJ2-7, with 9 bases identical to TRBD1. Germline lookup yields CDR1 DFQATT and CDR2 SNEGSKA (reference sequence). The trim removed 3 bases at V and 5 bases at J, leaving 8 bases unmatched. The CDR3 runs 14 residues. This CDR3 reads CSASRTDRGNEQYF. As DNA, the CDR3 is TGCAGTGCTAGTCGGACAGACAGGGGGAACGAGCAGTACTTC.

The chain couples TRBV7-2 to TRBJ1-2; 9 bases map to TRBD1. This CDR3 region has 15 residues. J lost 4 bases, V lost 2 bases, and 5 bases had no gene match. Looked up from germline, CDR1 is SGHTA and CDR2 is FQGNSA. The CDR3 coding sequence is TGTGCCAGCAGCTTAAACAGGGGGCGGGGCTATGGCTACACCTTC. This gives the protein CASSLNRGRGYGYTF.

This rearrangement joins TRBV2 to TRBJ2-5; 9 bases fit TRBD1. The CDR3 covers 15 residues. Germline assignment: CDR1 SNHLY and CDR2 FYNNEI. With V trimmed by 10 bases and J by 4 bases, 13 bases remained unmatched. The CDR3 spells CATLVDRGRSETQYF. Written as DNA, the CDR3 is TGTGCCACCTTGGTGGACAGGGGTCGGTCAGAGACCCAGTACTTC.

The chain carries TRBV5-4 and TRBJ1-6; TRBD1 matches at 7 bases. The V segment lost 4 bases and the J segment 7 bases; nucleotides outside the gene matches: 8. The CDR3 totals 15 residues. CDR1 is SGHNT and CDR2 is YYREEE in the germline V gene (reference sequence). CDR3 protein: CASSAEQGWNSPLHF. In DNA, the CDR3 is TGTGCCAGCAGCGCTGAACAGGGGTGGAATTCACCCCTCCACTTT.

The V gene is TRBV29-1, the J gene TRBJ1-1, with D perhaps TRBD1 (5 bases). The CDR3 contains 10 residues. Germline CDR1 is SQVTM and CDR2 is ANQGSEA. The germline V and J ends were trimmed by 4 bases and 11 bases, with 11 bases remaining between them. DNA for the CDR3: TGCAGCGTTGGGGAGGGGCGCGCTTTCTTT. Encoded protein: CSVGEGRAFF.

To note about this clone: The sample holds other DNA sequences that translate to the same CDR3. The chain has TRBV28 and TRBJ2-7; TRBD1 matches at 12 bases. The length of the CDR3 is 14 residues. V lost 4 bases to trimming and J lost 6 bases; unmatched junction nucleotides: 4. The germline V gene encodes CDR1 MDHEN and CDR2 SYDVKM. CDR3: CASSYGTGGGEQYF. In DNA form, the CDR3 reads TGTGCCAGCAGTTACGGGACAGGGGGCGGCGAGCAGTACTTC.

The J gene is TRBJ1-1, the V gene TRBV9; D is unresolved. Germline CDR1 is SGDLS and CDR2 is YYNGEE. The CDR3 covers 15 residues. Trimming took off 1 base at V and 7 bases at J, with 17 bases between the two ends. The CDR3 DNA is TGTGCCAGCAGCGTAAAGGGAGCGGGATACCATGAAGCTTTCTTT. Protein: CASSVKGAGYHEAFF.

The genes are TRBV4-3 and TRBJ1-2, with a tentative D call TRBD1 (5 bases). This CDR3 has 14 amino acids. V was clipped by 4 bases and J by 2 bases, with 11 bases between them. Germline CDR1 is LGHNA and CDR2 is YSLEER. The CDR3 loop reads CASSLMGGNYGYTF. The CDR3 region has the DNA TGCGCCAGCAGCCTCATGGGGGGGAACTATGGCTACACCTTC.

CDR3 sequence reads: CASSDSGRPSPLHF. CDR3 nucleotide sequence: TGTGCCAGCAGTGACTCCGGGAGGCCCTCACCCCTCCACTTT. V and J are TRBV6-4 and TRBJ1-6; no clear D gene. Per germline, CDR1 MRHNA and CDR2 SNTAGT. The length of the CDR3 is 14 residues. Deletions cut 0 bases from V and 10 bases from J, with 10 bases between.

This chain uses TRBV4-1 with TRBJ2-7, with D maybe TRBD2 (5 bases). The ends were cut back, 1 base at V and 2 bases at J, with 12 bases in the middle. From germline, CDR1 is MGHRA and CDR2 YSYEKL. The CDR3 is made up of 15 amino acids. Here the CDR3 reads CASSQGTGITYEQYF. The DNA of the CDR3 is TGCGCCAGCAGCCAAGGGACGGGGATTACCTACGAGCAGTACTTC.

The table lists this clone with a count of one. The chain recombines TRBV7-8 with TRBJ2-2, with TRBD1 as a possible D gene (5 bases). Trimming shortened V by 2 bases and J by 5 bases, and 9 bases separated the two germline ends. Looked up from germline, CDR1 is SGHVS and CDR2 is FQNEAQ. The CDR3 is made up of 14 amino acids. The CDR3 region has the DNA TGTGCCAGCAGCTTAATGGGGCGGACCGGGGAGCTGTTTTTT. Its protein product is CASSLMGRTGELFF.

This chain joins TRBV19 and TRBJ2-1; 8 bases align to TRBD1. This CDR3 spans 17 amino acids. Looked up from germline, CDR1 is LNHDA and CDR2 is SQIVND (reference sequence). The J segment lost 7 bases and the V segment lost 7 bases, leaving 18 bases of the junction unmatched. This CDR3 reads CASKGVSDRDRQNEQFF. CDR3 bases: TGTGCCAGTAAGGGGGTCTCGGACAGGGATCGCCAAAATGAGCAGTTCTTC.

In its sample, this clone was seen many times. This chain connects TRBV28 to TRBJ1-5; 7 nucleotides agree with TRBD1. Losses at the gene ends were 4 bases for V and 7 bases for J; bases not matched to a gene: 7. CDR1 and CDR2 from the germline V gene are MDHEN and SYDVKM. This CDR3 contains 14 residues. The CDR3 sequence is CASSWTGFLQPQHF. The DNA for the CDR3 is TGTGCCAGCAGTTGGACAGGTTTTTTGCAGCCCCAGCATTTT.

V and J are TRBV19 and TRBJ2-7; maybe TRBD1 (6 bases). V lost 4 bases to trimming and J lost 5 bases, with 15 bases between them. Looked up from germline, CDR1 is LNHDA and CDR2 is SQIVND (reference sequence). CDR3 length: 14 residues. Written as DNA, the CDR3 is TGTGCCAGTAGTAGGACAGCCTCCTGGGACGAGCAGTACTTC. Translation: CASSRTASWDEQYF.

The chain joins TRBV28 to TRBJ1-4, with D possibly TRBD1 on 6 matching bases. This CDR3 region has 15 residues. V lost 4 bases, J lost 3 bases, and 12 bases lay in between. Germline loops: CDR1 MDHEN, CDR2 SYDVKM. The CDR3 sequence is CASSSQTGPNEKLFF. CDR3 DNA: TGTGCCAGCAGTTCTCAGACAGGACCTAATGAAAAACTGTTTTTT.

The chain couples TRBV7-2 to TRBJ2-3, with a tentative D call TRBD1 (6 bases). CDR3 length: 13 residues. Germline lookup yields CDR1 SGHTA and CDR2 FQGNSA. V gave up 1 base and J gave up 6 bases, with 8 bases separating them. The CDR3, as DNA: TGTGCCAGCAGCTTAGGGGGGCGGGATACGCAGTATTTT. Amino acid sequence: CASSLGGRDTQYF.

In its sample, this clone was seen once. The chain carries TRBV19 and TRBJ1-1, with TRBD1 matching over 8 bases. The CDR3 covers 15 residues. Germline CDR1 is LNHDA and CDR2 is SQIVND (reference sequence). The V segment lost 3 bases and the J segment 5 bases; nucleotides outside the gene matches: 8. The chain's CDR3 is CASSMRKTGVTEAFF. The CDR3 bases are TGTGCCAGTAGTATGAGGAAGACAGGGGTGACTGAAGCTTTCTTT.

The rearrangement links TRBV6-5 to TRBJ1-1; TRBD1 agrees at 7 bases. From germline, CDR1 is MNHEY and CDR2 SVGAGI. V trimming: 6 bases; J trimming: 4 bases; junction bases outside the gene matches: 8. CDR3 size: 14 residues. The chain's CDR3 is CASRRQGGSTEAFF. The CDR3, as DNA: TGTGCCAGCAGGCGACAGGGCGGTTCCACTGAAGCTTTCTTT.

CDR3 amino acids: CASRQGGVDEQYF. In DNA form, the CDR3 reads TGTGCCAGCAGGCAGGGGGGCGTCGACGAGCAGTACTTC. The chain links TRBV6-5 to TRBJ2-7; D may be TRBD1 (7 bases). The CDR3 extends over 13 amino acids. Looked up from germline, CDR1 is MNHEY and CDR2 is SVGAGI. The ends were cut back, 6 bases at V and 5 bases at J, with 14 bases in the middle.

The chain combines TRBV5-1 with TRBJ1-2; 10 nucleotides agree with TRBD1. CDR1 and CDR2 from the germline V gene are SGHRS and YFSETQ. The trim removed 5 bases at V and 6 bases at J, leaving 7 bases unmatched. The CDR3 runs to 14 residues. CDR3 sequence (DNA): TGCGCCAGCAGAGAGCGACAGGGGGCGGATGGCTACACCTTC. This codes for CASRERQGADGYTF.

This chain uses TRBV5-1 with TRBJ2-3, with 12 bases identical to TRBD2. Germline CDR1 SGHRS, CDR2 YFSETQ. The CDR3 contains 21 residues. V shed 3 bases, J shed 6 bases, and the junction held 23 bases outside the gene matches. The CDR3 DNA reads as TGCGCCAGCAGCTCCCAACCGCTGACTAGCGGGAGAGGGGCGGGGTTGGATACGCAGTATTTT. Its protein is CASSSQPLTSGRGAGLDTQYF.

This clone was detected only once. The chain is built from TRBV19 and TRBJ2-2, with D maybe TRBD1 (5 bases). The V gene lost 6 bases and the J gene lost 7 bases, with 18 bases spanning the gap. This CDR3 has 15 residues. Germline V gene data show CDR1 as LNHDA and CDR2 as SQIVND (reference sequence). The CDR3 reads CASRTTGGTGGELFF. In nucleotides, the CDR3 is TGTGCCAGTAGGACAACAGGCGGTACCGGCGGGGAGCTGTTTTTT.